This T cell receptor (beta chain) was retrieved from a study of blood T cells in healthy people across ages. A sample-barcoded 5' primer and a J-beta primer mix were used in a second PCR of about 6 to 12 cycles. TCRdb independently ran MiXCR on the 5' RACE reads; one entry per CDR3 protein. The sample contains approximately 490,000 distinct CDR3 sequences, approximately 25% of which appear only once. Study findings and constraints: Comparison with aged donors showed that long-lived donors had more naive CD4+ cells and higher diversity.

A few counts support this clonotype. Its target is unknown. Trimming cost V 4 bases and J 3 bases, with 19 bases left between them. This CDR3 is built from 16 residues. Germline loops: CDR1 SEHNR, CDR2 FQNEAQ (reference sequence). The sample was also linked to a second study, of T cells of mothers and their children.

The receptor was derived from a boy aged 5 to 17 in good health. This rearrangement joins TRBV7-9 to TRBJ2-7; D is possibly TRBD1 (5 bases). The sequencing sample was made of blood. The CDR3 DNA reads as TGTGCCAGCAGCTCAAGTAGGGGCCGTTCCCACTACGAGCAGTACTTC. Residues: CASSSSRGRSHYEQYF.